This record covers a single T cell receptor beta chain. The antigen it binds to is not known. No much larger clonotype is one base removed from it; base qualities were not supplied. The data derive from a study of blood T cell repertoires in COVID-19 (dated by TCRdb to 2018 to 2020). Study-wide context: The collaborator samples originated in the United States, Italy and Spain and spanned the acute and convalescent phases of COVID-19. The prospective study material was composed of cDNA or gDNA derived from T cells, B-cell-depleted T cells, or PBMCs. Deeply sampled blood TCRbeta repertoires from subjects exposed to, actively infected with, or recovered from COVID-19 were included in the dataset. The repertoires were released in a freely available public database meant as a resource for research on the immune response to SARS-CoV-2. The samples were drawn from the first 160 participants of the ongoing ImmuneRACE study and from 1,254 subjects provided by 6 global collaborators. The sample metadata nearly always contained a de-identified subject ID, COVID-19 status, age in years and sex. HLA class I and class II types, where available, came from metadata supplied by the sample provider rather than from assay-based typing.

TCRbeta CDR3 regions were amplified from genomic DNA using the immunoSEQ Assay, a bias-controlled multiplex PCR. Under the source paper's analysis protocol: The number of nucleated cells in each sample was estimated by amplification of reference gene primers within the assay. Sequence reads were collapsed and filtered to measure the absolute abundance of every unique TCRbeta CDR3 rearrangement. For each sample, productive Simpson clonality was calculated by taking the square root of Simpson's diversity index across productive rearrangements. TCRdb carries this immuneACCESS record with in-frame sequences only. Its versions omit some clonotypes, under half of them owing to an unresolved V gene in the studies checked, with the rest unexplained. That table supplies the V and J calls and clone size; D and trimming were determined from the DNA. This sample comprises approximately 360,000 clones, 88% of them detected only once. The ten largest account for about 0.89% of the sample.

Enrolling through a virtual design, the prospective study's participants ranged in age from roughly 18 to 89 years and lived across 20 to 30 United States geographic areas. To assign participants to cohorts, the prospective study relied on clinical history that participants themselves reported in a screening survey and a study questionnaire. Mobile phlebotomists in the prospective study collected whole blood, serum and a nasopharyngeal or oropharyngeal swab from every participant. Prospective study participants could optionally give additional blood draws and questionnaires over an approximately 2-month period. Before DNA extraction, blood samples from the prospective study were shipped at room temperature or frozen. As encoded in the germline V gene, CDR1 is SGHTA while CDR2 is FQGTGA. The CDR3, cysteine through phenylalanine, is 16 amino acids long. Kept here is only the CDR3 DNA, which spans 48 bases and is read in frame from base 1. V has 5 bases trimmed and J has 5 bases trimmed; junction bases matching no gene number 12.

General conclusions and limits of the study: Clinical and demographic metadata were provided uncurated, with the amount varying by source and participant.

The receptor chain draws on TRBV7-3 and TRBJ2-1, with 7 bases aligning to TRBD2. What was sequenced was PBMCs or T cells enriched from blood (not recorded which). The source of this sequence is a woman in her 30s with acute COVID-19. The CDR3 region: CASSPQSGLSNNEQFF. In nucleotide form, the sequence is TGTGCCAGCAGCCCCCAGTCGGGACTATCGAACAATGAGCAGTTCTTC.